One T cell receptor beta chain is described in this entry. The data were obtained in a study of blood T cell repertoires in COVID-19. CDR1 and CDR2 from the germline V gene are KGHSH and LQKENI. The CDR3 spans 16 residues. Trimming removed 0 bases from V and 0 bases from J, with 10 bases in between. This table comes from immunoSEQ multiplex PCR, and its TCRdb copy is limited to in-frame clones, with some not included. This table holds around 270,000 clones, under 85% found once. V and J are TRBV18 and TRBJ2-3; a weak D match, TRBD2 (5 bases). The TCR sequence derives from a human donor with COVID-19, enrolled during active disease. The donor label of this sample is uncertain. The sequenced sample consisted of peripheral blood. In nucleotides, the CDR3 is TGTGCCAGCTCACCACCCCAGCGGTCGAGCACAGATACGCAGTATTTT. Its translation is CASSPPQRSSTDTQYF. The complete variable domain, with remaining parts taken from reference TRBV18 and TRBJ2-3, reads NAGVMQNPRHLVRRRGQEARLRCSPMKGHSHVYWYRQLPEEGLKFMVYLQKENIIDESGMPKERFSAEFPKEGPSILRIQQVVRGDSAAYFCASSPPQRSSTDTQYFGPGTRLTVL.